These 16 T cell receptor beta chains came from one sample sequenced in a study of shared clonotypes between healthy human individuals. The data were produced by immunoSEQ multiplex PCR, yet TCRdb's version contains in-frame clones alone and is incomplete. The sample has 2.3 million or so clones, more than 85% seen once. The sequenced material came from naive CD4+ T cells from PBMCs. Subset given: CD45RA+ positively selected. The receptors originated from a young man in good health. Some clones in this sample may be carry-over from other donors' samples.

The V call is TRBV18, the J call TRBJ2-7; perhaps D is TRBD1 or TRBD2 (5 bases each). The germline V and J ends were trimmed by 4 bases and 1 base, with 17 bases remaining between them. The length of the CDR3 is 16 residues. CDR1 is KGHSH and CDR2 is LQKENI in the germline V gene. CDR3 coding DNA: TGTGCCAGCTCACTTAGGTTGTGGGACGGGTCCTACGAGCAGTACTTC. Protein product: CASSLRLWDGSYEQYF.

A note on this clone: The same CDR3 arises from other DNA sequences in this sample as well. The gene calls are TRBV29-1 and TRBJ1-5; D gene ambiguous. This CDR3 is built from 12 residues. CDR1 and CDR2 (germline): SQVTM, ANQGSEA. Trimming removed 4 bases at V and 5 bases at J, with 9 bases between. CDR3: CSVGSADQPQHF. DNA for the CDR3: TGCAGCGTTGGATCAGCCGATCAGCCCCAGCATTTT.

As concerns this clone: Distinct nucleotide sequences in the sample also encode this CDR3. The chain is built from TRBV5-6 and TRBJ2-1; 8 bases agree with TRBD2. J was trimmed by 4 bases and V by 3 bases; bases with no gene match: 6. Germline V gene sequence: CDR1 SGHDT, CDR2 YYEEEE. This CDR3 spans 15 amino acids. The CDR3 DNA sequence: TGTGCCAGCAGCTCAACTAGCGGATCATACAATGAGCAGTTCTTC. It encodes CASSSTSGSYNEQFF. The full variable domain, with the rest looked up from reference TRBV5-6 and TRBJ2-1, is DAGVTQSPTHLIKTRGQQVTLRCSPKSGHDTVSWYQQALGQGPQFIFQYYEEEERQRGNFPDRFSGHQFPNYSSELNVNALLLGDSALYLCASSSTSGSYNEQFFGPGTRLTVL.

This chain uses TRBV6-4 with TRBJ2-7, with D possibly TRBD2 on 5 matching bases. The V end lost 7 bases, the J end lost 2 bases, and 18 bases lay between the germline ends. This CDR3 comprises 15 residues. The germline gives CDR1 MRHNA, CDR2 SNTAGT. CDR3 loop: CASTSDSTLAYEQYF. CDR3 nucleotides: TGTGCCAGCACCTCGGACTCAACCCTCGCCTACGAGCAGTACTTC.

This clone has only one observation. This chain uses TRBV19 with TRBJ2-1; D possibly corresponds to TRBD2 (5 bases). The CDR3 length is 16 residues. Germline V gene lookup returns CDR1 LNHDA and CDR2 SQIVND (reference sequence). The DNA of the CDR3 is TGTGCTACCCTCCGTAGCGCCAACAGCGGCTCCAATGAGCAGTTCTTC. Translating gives CATLRSANSGSNEQFF.

The chain carries TRBV15 and TRBJ2-7; D is perhaps TRBD1 (6 bases). CDR1 and CDR2 (germline): LNHNV, YYDKDF (reference sequence). This CDR3 comprises 16 residues. Trimming shortened V by 4 bases and J by 2 bases, and 18 bases separated the two germline ends. The CDR3 region is CATSTHPQGIAYEQYF. The CDR3 DNA follows: TGTGCCACCAGCACACACCCCCAGGGGATAGCCTACGAGCAGTACTTC.

V and J are TRBV5-5 and TRBJ1-4; 7 bases match TRBD1. The V gene end was trimmed by 4 bases and the J gene end by 3 bases; junction bases not matched to a gene: 3. This CDR3 has 14 amino acids. Germline V CDR1 and CDR2: SGHKS, YYEKEE (reference sequence). CDR3 residues: CASSRQGANEKLFF. The CDR3 coding sequence is TGTGCCAGCAGCCGACAGGGAGCTAATGAAAAACTGTTTTTT. Full variable domain (outside the CDR3, taken from reference TRBV5-5 and TRBJ1-4): DAGVTQSPTHLIKTRGQQVTLRCSPISGHKSVSWYQQVLGQGPQFIFQYYEKEERGRGNFPDRFSARQFPNYSSELNVNALLLGDSALYLCASSRQGANEKLFFGSGTQLSVL.

The rearrangement uses TRBV5-4 and TRBJ1-1; D remains ambiguous. CDR3 length equals 13 residues. V was trimmed by 6 bases and J by 3 bases, leaving 12 bases between them. Germline CDR1 is SGHNT and CDR2 is YYREEE (reference sequence). CDR3 sequence: CASKARADTEAFF. The CDR3 DNA follows: TGTGCCAGCAAAGCCCGGGCAGACACTGAAGCTTTCTTT.

V and J are TRBV6-5 and TRBJ1-4; the D gene is possibly TRBD1 (5 bases). Germline CDR1 reads MNHEY; CDR2 reads SVGAGI. The CDR3 totals 15 residues. V was cut by 5 bases and J by 8 bases, with 18 bases left in between. This CDR3 reads CASSRTRGNEEKLFF. As DNA, the CDR3 is TGTGCCAGCAGTCGCACTAGGGGTAATGAGGAAAAACTGTTTTTT.

This chain connects TRBV29-1 to TRBJ2-7, with 7 bases aligning to TRBD1. Germline CDR1 and CDR2: SQVTM and ANQGSEA. V was pared by 1 base and J by 3 bases, with 3 bases of the junction left unmatched. The CDR3 covers 13 residues. CDR3 amino acids: CSVEAPGGYEQYF. The CDR3 DNA reads as TGCAGCGTTGAAGCGCCAGGGGGCTACGAGCAGTACTTC.

CDR3 nucleotide sequence: TGCGCCAGCAGCTTGCTGGACAGGGAAGAAGAGACCCAGTACTTC. This sequence encodes CASSLLDREEETQYF. The V and J genes are TRBV5-1 and TRBJ2-5; TRBD1 matches 8 bases. The trim removed 1 base at V and 3 bases at J, leaving 5 bases unmatched. Germline lookup yields CDR1 SGHRS and CDR2 YFSETQ. The CDR3 loop spans 15 amino acids.

The J gene is TRBJ2-1, the V gene TRBV11-3, with TRBD2 matching 13 bases. The CDR3 length is 17 residues. Germline CDR1 is SGHNT and CDR2 is YENEEA. Losses at the gene ends were 5 bases for V and 2 bases for J; bases not matched to a gene: 6. The CDR3 DNA reads TGTGCCAGCAGCCAAAGGACTAGCGGGAGACCCTACAATGAGCAGTTCTTC. Translated, it gives CASSQRTSGRPYNEQFF.

This rearrangement joins TRBV27 to TRBJ1-2; 9 bases map to TRBD1. Germline loops: CDR1 MNHEY, CDR2 SMNVEV (reference sequence). V dropped 8 bases and J dropped 4; count of bases not matched to a gene: 11. CDR3 size: 15 residues. The CDR3 sequence is CASGGQGFPGYGYTF. The CDR3 DNA is TGTGCCAGCGGGGGACAGGGATTTCCGGGCTATGGCTACACCTTC.

The chain employs TRBV6-5 and TRBJ2-1, with 14 bases identical to TRBD2. With V trimmed by 6 bases and J by 9 bases, 7 bases remained unmatched. Germline V lookup: CDR1 MNHEY, CDR2 SVGAGI. This CDR3 spans 15 amino acids. CDR3 in amino acids: CASSPGTSGRTEQFF. The CDR3 nucleotides read TGTGCCAGCAGCCCCGGGACTAGCGGGAGAACTGAGCAGTTCTTC.

The table lists this clone with a count of one. The chain has TRBV2 and TRBJ2-2; D not certain. The germline V gene encodes CDR1 SNHLY and CDR2 FYNNEI. This CDR3 comprises 13 residues. V was shortened by 2 bases and J by 5 bases, with 6 bases between the two germline ends. CDR3 sequence reads: CASSELPTGELFF. The CDR3 bases are TGTGCCAGCAGTGAACTTCCAACCGGGGAGCTGTTTTTT.

The gene calls are TRBV11-2 and TRBJ1-4; TRBD1 aligns across 8 bases. J lost 6 bases, V lost 3 bases, and 6 bases had no gene match. Germline V gene lookup returns CDR1 SGHAT and CDR2 FQNNGV. The CDR3 has 15 amino acids. CDR3 nucleotides: TGTGCCAGCAGCTTCGGACAGGGATTCGATGAAAAACTGTTTTTT. Translating it yields CASSFGQGFDEKLFF.